This T cell receptor (beta chain) was identified during a study of cytomegalovirus exposure and HLA in healthy donors. Findings and limits, study-wide: In a later analysis, HLA-associated TCR beta chains were more clonally expanded than equally common others. Associated with HLA alleles at 0.05 false discovery rate in a later analysis were around 15,000 TCR beta sequences. Solely CMV serostatus was available to characterize immune exposure.

This PCR relied on a set of 60 Vbeta primers and 13 Jbeta primers. Data came from immunoSEQ multiplex PCR; TCRdb stores just in-frame clones and leaves some out. The data contain about 190,000 clones, approximately 78% of them singletons. A remark on this clone: No antigen is known for it.

This receptor was obtained from a woman aged 18-35 years in good health and CMV-seronegative. The source material was PBMCs.

The CDR3 protein is CASSFDGGETQYF. CDR3 coding DNA: TGTGCCAGCAGCTTCGACGGCGGGGAGACCCAGTACTTC. The rearrangement links TRBV7-3 to TRBJ2-5, with D possibly TRBD2 on 5 matching bases. The CDR3 runs to 13 residues. The germline V gene encodes CDR1 SGHTA and CDR2 FQGTGA. V lost 3 bases, J lost 5 bases, and 10 bases lay in between.